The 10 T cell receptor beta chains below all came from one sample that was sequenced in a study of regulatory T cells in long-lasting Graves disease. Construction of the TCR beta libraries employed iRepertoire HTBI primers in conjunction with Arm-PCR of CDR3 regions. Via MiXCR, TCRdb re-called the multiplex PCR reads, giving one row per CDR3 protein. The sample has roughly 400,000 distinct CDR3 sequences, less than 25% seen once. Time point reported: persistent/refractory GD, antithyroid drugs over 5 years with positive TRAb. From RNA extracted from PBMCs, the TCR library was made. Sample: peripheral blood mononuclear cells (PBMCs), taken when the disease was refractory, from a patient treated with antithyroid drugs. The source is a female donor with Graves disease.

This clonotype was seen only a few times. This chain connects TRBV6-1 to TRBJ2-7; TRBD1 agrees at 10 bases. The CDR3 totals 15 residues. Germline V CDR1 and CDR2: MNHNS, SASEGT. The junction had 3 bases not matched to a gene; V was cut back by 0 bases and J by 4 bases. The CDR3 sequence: CASSEAGTGVYEQYF. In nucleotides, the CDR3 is TGTGCCAGCAGTGAAGCGGGGACAGGGGTTTACGAGCAGTACTTC.

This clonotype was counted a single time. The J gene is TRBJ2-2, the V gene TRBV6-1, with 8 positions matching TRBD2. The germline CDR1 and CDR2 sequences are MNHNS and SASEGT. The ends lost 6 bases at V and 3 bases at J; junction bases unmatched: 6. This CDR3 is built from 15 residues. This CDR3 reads CASRSSGSHTGELFF. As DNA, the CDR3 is TGTGCCAGCAGATCAAGCGGGAGCCACACCGGGGAGCTGTTTTTT.

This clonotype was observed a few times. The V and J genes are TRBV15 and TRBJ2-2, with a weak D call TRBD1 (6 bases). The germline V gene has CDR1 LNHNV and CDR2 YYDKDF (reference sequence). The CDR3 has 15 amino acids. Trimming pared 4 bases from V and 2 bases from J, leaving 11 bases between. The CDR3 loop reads CATSKGTFNTGELFF. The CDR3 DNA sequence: TGTGCCACCAGCAAAGGGACATTTAACACCGGGGAGCTGTTTTTT.

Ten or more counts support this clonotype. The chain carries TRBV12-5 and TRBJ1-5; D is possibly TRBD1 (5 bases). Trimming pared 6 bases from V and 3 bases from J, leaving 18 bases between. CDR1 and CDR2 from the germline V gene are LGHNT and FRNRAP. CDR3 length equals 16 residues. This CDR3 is CASGHYGGGINQPQHF. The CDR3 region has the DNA TGTGCTAGTGGCCACTACGGTGGGGGAATCAATCAGCCCCAGCATTTT. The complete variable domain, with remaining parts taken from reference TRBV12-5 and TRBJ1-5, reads DARVTQTPRHKVTEMGQEVTMRCQPILGHNTVFWYRQTMMQGLELLAYFRNRAPLDDSGMPKDRFSAEMPDATLATLKIQPSEPRDSAVYFCASGHYGGGINQPQHFGDGTRLSIL.

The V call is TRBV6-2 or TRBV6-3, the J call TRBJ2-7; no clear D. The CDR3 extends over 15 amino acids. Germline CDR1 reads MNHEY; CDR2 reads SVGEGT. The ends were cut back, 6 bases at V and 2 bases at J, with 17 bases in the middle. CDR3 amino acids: CASSQGVSAPYEQYF. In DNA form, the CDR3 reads TGTGCCAGCAGCCAAGGTGTGAGCGCTCCCTACGAGCAGTACTTC.

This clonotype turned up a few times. The CDR3: CATSPWGGNNEQFF. Here the CDR3 DNA reads TGTGCCACCTCACCCTGGGGGGGGAACAATGAGCAGTTCTTC. The rearrangement uses TRBV3-1 and TRBJ2-1, with 7 bases identical to TRBD2. V lost 10 bases and J lost 5; bases outside the gene matches: 11. Germline loops: CDR1 LGHDT, CDR2 YNNKEL (reference sequence). The CDR3 is 14 amino acids.

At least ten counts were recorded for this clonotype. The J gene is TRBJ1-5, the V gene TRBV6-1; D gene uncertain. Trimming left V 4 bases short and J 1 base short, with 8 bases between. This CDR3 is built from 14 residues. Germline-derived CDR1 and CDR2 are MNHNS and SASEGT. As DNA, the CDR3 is TGTGCCAGCAGTGGTCCCGGCAGCAATCAGCCCCAGCATTTT. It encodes CASSGPGSNQPQHF.

CDR3 bases: TGCGCCAGCAGCTTGGCGTTGGGGGGAGGTCCGGAGGACTACGAGCAGTACTTC. It translates to CASSLALGGGPEDYEQYF. V usage is TRBV5-1 and J usage is TRBJ2-7, with a weak D call TRBD2 (6 bases). V lost 0 bases, J lost 3 bases, and 22 bases lay in between. The CDR3 length is 18 residues. Germline CDR1 reads SGHRS; CDR2 reads YFSETQ.

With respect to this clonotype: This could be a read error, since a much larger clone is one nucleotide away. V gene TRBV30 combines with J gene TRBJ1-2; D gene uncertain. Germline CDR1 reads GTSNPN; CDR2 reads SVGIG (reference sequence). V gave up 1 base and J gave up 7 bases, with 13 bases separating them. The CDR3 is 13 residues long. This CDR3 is CAWSAVATGGYTF. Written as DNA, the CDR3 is TGTGCCTGGAGTGCAGTGGCGACTGGTGGCTACACCTTC.

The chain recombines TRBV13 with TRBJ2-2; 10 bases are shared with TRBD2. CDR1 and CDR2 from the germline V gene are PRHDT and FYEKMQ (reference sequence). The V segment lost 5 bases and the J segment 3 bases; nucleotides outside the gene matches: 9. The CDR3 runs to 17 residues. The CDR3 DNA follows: TGTGCCAGCAGCGGAGGTGGGCTAGCGGGAGACACCGGGGAGCTGTTTTTT. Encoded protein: CASSGGGLAGDTGELFF.